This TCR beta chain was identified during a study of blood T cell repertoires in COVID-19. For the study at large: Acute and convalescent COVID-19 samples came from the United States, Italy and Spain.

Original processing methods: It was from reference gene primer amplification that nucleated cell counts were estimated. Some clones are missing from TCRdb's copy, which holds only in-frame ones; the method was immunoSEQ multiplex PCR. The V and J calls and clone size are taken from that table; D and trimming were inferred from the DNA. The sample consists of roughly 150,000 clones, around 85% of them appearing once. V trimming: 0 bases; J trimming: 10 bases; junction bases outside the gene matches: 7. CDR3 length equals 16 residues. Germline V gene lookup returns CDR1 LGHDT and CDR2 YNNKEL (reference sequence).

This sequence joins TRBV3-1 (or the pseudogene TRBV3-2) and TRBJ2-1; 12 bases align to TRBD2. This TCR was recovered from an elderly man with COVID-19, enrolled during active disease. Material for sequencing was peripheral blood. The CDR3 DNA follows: TGTGCCAGCAGCCAAGATCGTTGGACTAGCGGGGTAGAGCAGTTCTTC. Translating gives CASSQDRWTSGVEQFF.